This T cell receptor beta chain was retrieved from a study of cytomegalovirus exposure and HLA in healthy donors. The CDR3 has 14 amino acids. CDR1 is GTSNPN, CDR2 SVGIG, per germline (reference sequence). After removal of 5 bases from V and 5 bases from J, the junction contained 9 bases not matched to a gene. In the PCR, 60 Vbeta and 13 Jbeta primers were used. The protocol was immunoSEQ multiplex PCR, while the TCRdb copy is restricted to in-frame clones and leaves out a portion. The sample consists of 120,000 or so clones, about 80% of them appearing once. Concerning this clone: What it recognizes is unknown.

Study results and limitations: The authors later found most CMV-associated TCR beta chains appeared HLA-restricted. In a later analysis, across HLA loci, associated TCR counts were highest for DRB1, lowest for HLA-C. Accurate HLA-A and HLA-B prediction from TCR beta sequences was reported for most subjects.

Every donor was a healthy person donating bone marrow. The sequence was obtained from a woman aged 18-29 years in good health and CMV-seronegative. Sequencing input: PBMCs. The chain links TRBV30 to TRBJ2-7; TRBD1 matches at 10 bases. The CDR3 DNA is TGTGCCTGGTCGATGGGACAGGGGCTCCACGAGCAGTACTTC. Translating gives CAWSMGQGLHEQYF.